This T cell receptor beta chain is from a study of blood T cell repertoires in COVID-19. In the original workflow: Nucleated cell counts were estimated from reference gene primer amplification. Measured with immunoSEQ multiplex PCR; TCRdb has only the in-frame clones, and not every one. D and trimming were read from the DNA, whereas the V and J calls and clone size are those reported in that table. The data show about 40,000 clones, about 79% seen once. This sequence was found in a woman in her sixties with acute or convalescent COVID-19. Sequencing was done on a sample of peripheral blood.

Here the CDR3 reads CASSSPRTGGEDNEQFF. The CDR3, as DNA: TGTGCCAGCAGTTCTCCTAGAACGGGAGGGGAGGACAATGAGCAGTTCTTC. The chain couples TRBV28 to TRBJ2-1; TRBD2 matches at 8 bases. With V trimmed by 4 bases and J by 5 bases, 13 bases remained unmatched. Germline-derived CDR1 and CDR2 are MDHEN and SYDVKM. This CDR3 contains 17 residues.